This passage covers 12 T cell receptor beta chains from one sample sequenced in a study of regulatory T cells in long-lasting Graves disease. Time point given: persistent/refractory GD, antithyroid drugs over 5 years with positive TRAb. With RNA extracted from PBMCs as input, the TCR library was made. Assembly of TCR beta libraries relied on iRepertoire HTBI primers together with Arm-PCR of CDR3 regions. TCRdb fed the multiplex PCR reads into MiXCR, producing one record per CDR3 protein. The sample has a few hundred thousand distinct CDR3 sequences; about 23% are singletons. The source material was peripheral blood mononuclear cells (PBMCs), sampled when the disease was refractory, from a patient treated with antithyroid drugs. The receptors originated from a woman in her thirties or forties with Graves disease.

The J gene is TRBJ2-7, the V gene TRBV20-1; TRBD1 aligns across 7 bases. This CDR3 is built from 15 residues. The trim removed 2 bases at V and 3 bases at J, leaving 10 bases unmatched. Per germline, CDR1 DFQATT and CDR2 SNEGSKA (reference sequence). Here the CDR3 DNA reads TGCAGTGCTAGATATACAGGGGCCTACGACTACGAGCAGTACTTC. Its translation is CSARYTGAYDYEQYF.

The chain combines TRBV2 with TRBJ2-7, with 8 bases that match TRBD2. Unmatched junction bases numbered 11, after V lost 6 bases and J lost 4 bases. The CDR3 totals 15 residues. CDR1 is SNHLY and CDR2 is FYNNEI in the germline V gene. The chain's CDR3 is CASSFRSGGFYEQYF. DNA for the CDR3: TGTGCCAGCAGCTTCAGATCGGGGGGGTTTTACGAGCAGTACTTC. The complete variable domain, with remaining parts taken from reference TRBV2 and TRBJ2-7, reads EPEVTQTPSHQVTQMGQEVILRCVPISNHLYFYWYRQILGQKVEFLVSFYNNEISEKSEIFDDQFSVERPDGSNFTLKIRSTKLEDSAMYFCASSFRSGGFYEQYFGPGTRLTVT.

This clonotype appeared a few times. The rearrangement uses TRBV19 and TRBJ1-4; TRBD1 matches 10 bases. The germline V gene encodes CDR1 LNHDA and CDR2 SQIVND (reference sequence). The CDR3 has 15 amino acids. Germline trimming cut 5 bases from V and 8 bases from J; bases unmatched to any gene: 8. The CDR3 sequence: CASSVGQGIREKLFF. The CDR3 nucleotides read TGTGCCAGTAGTGTGGGACAGGGGATTCGAGAAAAACTGTTTTTT.

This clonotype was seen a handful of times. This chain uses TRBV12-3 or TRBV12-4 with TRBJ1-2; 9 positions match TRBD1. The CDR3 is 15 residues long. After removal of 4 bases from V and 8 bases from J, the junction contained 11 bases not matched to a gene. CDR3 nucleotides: TGTGCCAGCAGTTCACAGGGGGCTGGCTTTAAGGGCTACACCTTC. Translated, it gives CASSSQGAGFKGYTF.

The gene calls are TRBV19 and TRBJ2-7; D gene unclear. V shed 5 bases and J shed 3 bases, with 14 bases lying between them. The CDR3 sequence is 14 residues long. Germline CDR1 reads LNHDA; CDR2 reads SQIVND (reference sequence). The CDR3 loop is CASSPALRGYEQYF. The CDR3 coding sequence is TGTGCCAGTAGTCCTGCCCTTCGAGGCTACGAGCAGTACTTC.

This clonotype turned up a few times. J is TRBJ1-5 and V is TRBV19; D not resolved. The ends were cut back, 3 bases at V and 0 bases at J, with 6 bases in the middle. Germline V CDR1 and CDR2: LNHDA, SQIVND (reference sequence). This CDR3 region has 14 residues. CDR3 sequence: CASSIQFSNQPQHF. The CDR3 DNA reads TGTGCCAGTAGTATCCAGTTTAGCAATCAGCCCCAGCATTTT.

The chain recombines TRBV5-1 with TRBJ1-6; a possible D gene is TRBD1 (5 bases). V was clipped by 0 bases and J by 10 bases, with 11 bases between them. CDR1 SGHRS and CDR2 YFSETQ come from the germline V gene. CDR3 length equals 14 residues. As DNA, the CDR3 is TGCGCCAGCAGCTTGGACACCGGGGGATCACCCCTCCACTTT. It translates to CASSLDTGGSPLHF.

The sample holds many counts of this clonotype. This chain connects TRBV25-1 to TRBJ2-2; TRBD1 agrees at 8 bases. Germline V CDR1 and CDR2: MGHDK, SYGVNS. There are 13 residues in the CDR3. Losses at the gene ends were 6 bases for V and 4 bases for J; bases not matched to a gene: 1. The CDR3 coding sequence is TGTGCCAGCAGGGGACAGGCCACCGGGGAGCTGTTTTTT. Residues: CASRGQATGELFF.

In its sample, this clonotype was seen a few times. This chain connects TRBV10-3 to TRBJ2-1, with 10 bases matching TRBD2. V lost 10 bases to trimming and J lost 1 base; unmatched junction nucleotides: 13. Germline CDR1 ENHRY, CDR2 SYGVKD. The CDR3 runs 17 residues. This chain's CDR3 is CATWTSGMASSYNEQFF. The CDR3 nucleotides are TGTGCCACCTGGACTAGCGGAATGGCATCATCCTACAATGAGCAGTTCTTC.

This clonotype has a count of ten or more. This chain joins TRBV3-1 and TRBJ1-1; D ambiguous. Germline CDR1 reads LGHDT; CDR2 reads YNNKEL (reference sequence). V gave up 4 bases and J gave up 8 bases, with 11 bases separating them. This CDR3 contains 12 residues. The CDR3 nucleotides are TGTGCCAGCAGCCCCCGGACGGGGGAAGCTTTCTTT. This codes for CASSPRTGEAFF.

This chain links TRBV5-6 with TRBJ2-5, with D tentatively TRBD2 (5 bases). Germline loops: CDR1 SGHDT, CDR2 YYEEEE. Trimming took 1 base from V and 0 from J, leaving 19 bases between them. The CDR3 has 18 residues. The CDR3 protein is CASSLISWTASYQETQYF. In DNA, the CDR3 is TGTGCCAGCAGCTTGATTAGCTGGACTGCCTCCTACCAAGAGACCCAGTACTTC.

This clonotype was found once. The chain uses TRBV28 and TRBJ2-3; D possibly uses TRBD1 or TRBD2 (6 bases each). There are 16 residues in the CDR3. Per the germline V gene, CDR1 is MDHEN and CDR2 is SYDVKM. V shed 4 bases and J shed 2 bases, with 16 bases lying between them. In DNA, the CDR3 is TGTGCCAGCAGTTCTATCCGGGGGACATTCACAGATACGCAGTATTTT. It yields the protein CASSSIRGTFTDTQYF. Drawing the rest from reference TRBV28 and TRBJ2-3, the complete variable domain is DVKVTQSSRYLVKRTGEKVFLECVQDMDHENMFWYRQDPGLGLRLIYFSYDVKMKEKGDIPEGYSVSREKKERFSLILESASTNQTSMYLCASSSIRGTFTDTQYFGPGTRLTVL.